This TCR beta chain originates from a study of long-term antiretroviral therapy in people with HIV. Running of the v3.0 immunoSEQ assay took place at survey level. Produced via immunoSEQ multiplex PCR; TCRdb's table is partial and in-frame only. The sample holds 25,000 to 35,000 clones, over 80% seen once. CDR1 is ENHRY, CDR2 SYGVKD, per germline. J was trimmed by 8 bases and V by 0 bases; bases with no gene match: 8. The CDR3 is 16 amino acids. With respect to this clone: Its antigen is not known.

Broader study findings: Repertoire dominance by clones expanded before ART was seen at all time points.

The chain employs TRBV10-3 and TRBJ2-3; 10 bases fit TRBD2. The sample here was unsorted PBMCs, taken 2.7 to 2.8 years after starting antiretroviral therapy. This receptor was obtained from a young man with HIV. The CDR3 sequence: CAISESEREGRSTQYF. The CDR3 DNA reads as TGTGCCATCAGTGAGTCAGAGCGGGAGGGCCGAAGTACGCAGTATTTT.